The clone carrying this T cell receptor (beta chain) was picked up a small number of times. As yet, its antigen is unknown. The use of a sample-barcoded 5' primer and a J-beta primer mix characterized a second PCR of about 6 to 12 cycles. Researchers report that a template-switch adaptor with 12 random nucleotides tagged each cDNA molecule. TCRdb processed the 5' RACE reads anew with MiXCR; each CDR3 protein has one entry. The table includes roughly 790,000 distinct CDR3 sequences, about 42% detected once. The sample is drawn from a study of blood T cells in healthy people across ages. Study information: Every two T cells gave about one barcoded beta molecule via template switching.

General observations from the study: Researchers report that TCR beta diversity correlated strongly with naive T cell percentage. As age increased, TCR beta diversity per million T cells fell in a roughly linear fashion.

The CDR3 has 16 residues. V lost 0 bases and J lost 8, with 16 bases in between. The V gene's germline CDR1 is MGHRA and CDR2 YSYEKL. The TCR comes from a woman aged 55-75 years in good health. The sequenced material came from blood. V usage is TRBV4-1 and J usage is TRBJ1-4; TRBD1 is a possible D gene (5 bases). The CDR3 loop is CASSQDWQGGDEKLFF. CDR3 nucleotides: TGCGCCAGCAGCCAAGACTGGCAGGGAGGGGACGAAAAACTGTTTTTT.